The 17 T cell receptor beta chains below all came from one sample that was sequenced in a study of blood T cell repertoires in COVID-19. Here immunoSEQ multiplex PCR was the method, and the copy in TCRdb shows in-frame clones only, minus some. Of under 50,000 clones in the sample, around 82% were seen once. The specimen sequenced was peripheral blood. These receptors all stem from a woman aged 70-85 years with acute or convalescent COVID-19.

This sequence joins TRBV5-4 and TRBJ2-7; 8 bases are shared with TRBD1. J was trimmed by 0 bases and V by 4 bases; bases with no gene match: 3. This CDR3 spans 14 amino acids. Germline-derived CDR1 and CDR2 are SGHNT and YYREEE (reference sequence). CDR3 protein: CASSRTGNSYEQYF. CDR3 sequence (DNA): TGTGCCAGCAGCCGGACAGGGAACTCCTACGAGCAGTACTTC.

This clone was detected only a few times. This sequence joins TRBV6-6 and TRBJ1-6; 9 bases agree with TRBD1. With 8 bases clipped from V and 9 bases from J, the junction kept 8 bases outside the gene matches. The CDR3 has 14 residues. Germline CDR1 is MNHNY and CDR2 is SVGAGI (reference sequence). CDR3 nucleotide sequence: TGTGCCAGCTGCTCCGGGACAGGGATTTCACCCCTCCACTTT. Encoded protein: CASCSGTGISPLHF.

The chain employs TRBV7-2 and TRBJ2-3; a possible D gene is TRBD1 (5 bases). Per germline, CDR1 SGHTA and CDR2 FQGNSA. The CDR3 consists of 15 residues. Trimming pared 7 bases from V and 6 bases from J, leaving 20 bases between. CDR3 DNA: TGTGCCAGCACTGGGGCGGCCCTATCGGCGGATACGCAGTATTTT. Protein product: CASTGAALSADTQYF.

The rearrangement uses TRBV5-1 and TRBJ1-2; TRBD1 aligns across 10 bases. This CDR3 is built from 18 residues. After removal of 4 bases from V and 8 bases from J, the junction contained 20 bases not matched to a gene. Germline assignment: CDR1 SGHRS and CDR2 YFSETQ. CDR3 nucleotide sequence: TGCGCCAGCAGCCCGCTACTAAAGTCGGGACAGGGGATTTGGGGCTACACCTTC. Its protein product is CASSPLLKSGQGIWGYTF.

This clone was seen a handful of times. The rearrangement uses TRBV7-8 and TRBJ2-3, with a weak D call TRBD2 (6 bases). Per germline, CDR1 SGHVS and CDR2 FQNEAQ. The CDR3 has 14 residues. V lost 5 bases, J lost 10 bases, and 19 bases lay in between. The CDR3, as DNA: TGTGCCAGCAGCGCGGGGACCCTCGCAATAGCGCAGTATTTT. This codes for CASSAGTLAIAQYF.

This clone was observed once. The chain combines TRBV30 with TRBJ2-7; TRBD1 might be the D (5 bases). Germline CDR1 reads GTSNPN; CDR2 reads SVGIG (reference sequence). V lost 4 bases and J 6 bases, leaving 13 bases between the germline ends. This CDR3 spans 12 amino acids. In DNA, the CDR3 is TGTGCCTGGATGACTTCAAGGGGCGAGCAGTACTTC. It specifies CAWMTSRGEQYF. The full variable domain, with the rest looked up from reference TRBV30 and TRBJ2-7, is SQTIHQWPATLVQPVGSPLSLECTVEGTSNPNLYWYRQAAGRGLQLLFYSVGIGQISSEVPQNLSASRPQDRQFILSSKKLLLSDSGFYLCAWMTSRGEQYFGPGTRLTVT.

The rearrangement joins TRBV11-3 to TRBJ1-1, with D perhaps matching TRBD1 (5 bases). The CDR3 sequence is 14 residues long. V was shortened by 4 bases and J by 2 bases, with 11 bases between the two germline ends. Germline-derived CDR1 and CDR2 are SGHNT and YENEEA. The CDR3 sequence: CASSSRQINTEAFF. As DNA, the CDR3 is TGTGCCAGCAGCTCCCGACAGATTAACACTGAAGCTTTCTTT.

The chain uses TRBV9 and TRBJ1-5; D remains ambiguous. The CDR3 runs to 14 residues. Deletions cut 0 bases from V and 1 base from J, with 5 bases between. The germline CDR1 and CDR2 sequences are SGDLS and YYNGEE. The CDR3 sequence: CASSVGGSNQPQHF. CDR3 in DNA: TGTGCCAGCAGCGTAGGCGGGAGCAATCAGCCCCAGCATTTT.

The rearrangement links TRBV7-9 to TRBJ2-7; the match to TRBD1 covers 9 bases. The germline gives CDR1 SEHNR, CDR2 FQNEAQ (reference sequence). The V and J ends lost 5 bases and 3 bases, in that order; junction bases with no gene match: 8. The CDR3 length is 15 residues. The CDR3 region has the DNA TGTGCCAGCAGCGACGCCGGGACAGGGCGCTACGAGCAGTACTTC. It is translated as CASSDAGTGRYEQYF.

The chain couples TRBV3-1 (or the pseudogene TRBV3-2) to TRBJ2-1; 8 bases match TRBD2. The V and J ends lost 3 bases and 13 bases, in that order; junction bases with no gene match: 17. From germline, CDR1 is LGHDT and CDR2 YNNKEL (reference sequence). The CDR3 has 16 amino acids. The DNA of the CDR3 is TGTGCCAGCAGCCAGGTCAGCGGGAGCCGCTCCGATCGACAGTTCTTC. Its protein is CASSQVSGSRSDRQFF.

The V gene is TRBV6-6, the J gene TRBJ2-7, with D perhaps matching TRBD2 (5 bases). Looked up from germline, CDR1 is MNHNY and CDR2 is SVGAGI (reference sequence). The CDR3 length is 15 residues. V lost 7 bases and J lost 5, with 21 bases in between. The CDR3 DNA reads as TGTGCCAGCACCCTAACGAGCGGCACTTTAGACGAGCAGTACTTC. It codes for CASTLTSGTLDEQYF.

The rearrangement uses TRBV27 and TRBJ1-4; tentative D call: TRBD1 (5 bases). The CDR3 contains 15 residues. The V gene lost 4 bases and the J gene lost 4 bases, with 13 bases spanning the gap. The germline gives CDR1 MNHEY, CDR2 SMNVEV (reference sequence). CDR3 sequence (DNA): TGTGCCAGCAGTTCGTGGGTAGGGGTTAATGAAAAACTGTTTTTT. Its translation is CASSSWVGVNEKLFF.

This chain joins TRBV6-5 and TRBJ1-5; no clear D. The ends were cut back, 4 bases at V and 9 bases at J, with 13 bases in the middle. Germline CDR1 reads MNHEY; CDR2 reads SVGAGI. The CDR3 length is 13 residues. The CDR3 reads CASSSPGGRPQHF. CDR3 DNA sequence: TGTGCCAGCAGTTCACCAGGTGGGAGGCCCCAGCATTTT.

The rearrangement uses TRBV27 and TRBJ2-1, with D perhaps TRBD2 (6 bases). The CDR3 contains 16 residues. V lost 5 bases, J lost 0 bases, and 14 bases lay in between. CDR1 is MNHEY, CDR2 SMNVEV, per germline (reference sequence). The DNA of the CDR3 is TGTGCCAGCAGTCCTTGGACTACTACCTCCTACAATGAGCAGTTCTTC. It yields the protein CASSPWTTTSYNEQFF.

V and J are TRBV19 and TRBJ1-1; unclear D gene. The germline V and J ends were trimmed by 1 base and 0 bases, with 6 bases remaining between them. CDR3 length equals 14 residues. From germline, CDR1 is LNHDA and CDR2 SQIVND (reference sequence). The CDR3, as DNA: TGTGCCAGTAGTATAGGGCAGATGAACACTGAAGCTTTCTTT. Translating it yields CASSIGQMNTEAFF.

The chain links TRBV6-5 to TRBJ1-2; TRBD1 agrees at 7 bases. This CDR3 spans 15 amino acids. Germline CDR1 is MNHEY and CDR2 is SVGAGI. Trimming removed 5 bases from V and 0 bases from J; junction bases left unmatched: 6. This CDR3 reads CASSNRQGTNYGYTF. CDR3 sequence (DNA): TGTGCCAGCAGTAACCGACAGGGTACTAACTATGGCTACACCTTC.

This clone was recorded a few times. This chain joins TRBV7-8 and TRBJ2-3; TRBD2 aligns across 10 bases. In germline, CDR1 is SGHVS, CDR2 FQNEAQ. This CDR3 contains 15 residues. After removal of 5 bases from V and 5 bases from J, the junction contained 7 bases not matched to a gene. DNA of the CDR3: TGTGCCAGCAGCATTAGCGGGAGGAGTGGAGATACGCAGTATTTT. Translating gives CASSISGRSGDTQYF.